Listed here are 4 T cell receptor beta chains from one sample, sequenced in a study of control samples from healthy donors and cancer patients. The assay was immunoSEQ multiplex PCR, and TCRdb's table has in-frame clones only and misses some. The table includes about 120,000 clones, approximately 90% detected once. Sequenced input: blood. The receptors shown here come from a woman in her 70s in good health.

This rearrangement joins TRBV7-9 to TRBJ1-6; maybe TRBD1 (6 bases). Germline loops: CDR1 SEHNR, CDR2 FQNEAQ (reference sequence). This CDR3 contains 16 residues. Trimming took 3 bases from V and 5 from J, leaving 14 bases between them. DNA for the CDR3: TGTGCCAGCAGCTTCCCGACAGGCCTAAATAATTCACCCCTCCACTTT. Translated, it gives CASSFPTGLNNSPLHF. Variable domain in full (rest from reference TRBV7-9 and TRBJ1-6): DTGVSQNPRHKITKRGQNVTFRCDPISEHNRLYWYRQTLGQGPEFLTYFQNEAQLEKSRLLSDRFSAERPKGSFSTLEIQRTEQGDSAMYLCASSFPTGLNNSPLHFGNGTRLTVT.

This rearrangement joins TRBV5-4 to TRBJ1-6, with D possibly matching TRBD1 (6 bases). Trimming pared 3 bases from V and 10 bases from J, leaving 14 bases between. CDR1 and CDR2 (germline): SGHNT, YYREEE (reference sequence). The CDR3 loop spans 14 amino acids. The CDR3 loop reads CASSSRQGYSPLHF. The CDR3 DNA reads as TGTGCCAGCAGCTCGCGGCAGGGGTACTCACCCCTCCACTTT.

DNA of the CDR3: TGTGCCAGCAGCAGAACGACAGGGACGCAAGGGGATACGCAGTATTTT. Amino acids: CASSRTTGTQGDTQYF. The gene calls are TRBV9 and TRBJ2-3; 7 nucleotides line up with TRBD1. CDR1 SGDLS and CDR2 YYNGEE come from the germline V gene. This CDR3 is built from 16 residues. After removal of 4 bases from V and 6 bases from J, the junction contained 14 bases not matched to a gene.

The chain uses TRBV29-1 and TRBJ1-3; possible D gene TRBD1, 5 bases. V shed 6 bases and J shed 2 bases, with 8 bases lying between them. Germline V gene lookup returns CDR1 SQVTM and CDR2 ANQGSEA. CDR3 size: 12 residues. CDR3 coding DNA: TGCAGCGTCGACAGTCCTGGAAACACCATATATTTT. This translates into CSVDSPGNTIYF.